This T cell receptor (beta chain) comes out of a study of cytomegalovirus exposure and HLA in healthy donors. The study's findings and limits: A reported reduction in N-insertions relative to the 666-donor mean was seen in an Asian-associated ancestry cluster in a later analysis.

The germline V gene has CDR1 MGHRA and CDR2 YSYEKL. CDR3 length equals 13 residues. About this clone: Its antigen remains unknown. A read error may produce the germline difference seen at one junction end.

With 60 Vbeta and 13 Jbeta primers, the PCR was carried out. TCRdb's copy holds only in-frame clones and misses some; the assay was immunoSEQ multiplex PCR. The sample holds tens of thousands of clones, around two thirds seen once. This clonotype was obtained from a woman aged 25-40 years in good health and CMV-seronegative. Sample: PBMCs. J is TRBJ1-5 and V is TRBV4-1; D gene uncertain. CDR3 coding DNA: TGCGCCAGCAGTCAAGGTCTTAGTCAGCCCCAGCATTTT. It is translated as CASSQGLSQPQHF.